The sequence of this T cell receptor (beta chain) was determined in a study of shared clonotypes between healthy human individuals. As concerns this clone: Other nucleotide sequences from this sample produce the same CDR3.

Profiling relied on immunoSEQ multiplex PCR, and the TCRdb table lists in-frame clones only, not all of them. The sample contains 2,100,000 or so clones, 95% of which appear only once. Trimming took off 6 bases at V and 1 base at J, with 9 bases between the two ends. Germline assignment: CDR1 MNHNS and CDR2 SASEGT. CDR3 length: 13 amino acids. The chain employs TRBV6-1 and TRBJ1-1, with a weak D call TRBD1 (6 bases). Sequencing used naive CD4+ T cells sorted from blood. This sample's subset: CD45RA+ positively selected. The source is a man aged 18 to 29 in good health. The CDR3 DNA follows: TGTGCCAGCAGGCAGGGGAGGAACACTGAAGCTTTCTTT. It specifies CASRQGRNTEAFF.